A selection of T cell receptor beta chains follows, all from one sample in a study of multiple sclerosis patients with progressive multifocal leukoencephalopathy. Here immunoSEQ multiplex PCR was the method, and the copy in TCRdb shows in-frame clones only, minus some. The sample carries approximately 30,000 clones, roughly 90% recorded once. The specimen was PBMCs, collected from a patient treated with natalizumab. The source is a woman aged 35 to 49 with progressive multifocal leukoencephalopathy. The CDR3 runs from the conserved cysteine through the conserved F or W. The D gene is left open where the match is weak.

V: TRBV30; D: NA; CDR3: CAWKGQGYSHEQFF
V: TRBV2; D: NA; CDR3: CASSGGQDEQYF
V: TRBV27; D: TRBD2; CDR3: CASSPRTSGGTQETQYF
V: TRBV19; D: TRBD2; CDR3: CASTLGVAGGSNTGELFF
V: TRBV27; D: NA; CDR3: CASSLDSLAKNIQYF
V: TRBV28; D: TRBD1; CDR3: CASSPPKGGGANSPLHF
V: TRBV5-1; D: NA; CDR3: CASSWGTGELFF
V: TRBV4-1; D: TRBD1; CDR3: CASRGQGAGDQPQHF
V: TRBV27; D: NA; CDR3: CASTSLMNTEAFF
V: TRBV18; D: TRBD1; CDR3: CASSPLGTENTEAFF
V: TRBV6-5; D: TRBD1; CDR3: CASSYTTGTNEKLFF
V: TRBV6-1; D: NA; CDR3: CASTETVPPHEQYF
V: TRBV4-1; D: NA; CDR3: CASSQVNSEQYF
V: TRBV13; D: TRBD1; CDR3: CASSLERDRGSGNTF
V: TRBV5-4; D: NA; CDR3: CASSLFGGTDGYTF
V: TRBV4-1; D: NA; CDR3: CASSRQLNTEAFF
V: TRBV6-1; D: NA; CDR3: CASSEVFGTNRDSPLHF
V: TRBV7-9; D: NA; CDR3: CASSLVTGPLTYEQYF
V: TRBV11-3; D: TRBD2; CDR3: CASSLGASGANTGELFF
V: TRBV11-2; D: TRBD1; CDR3: CASRQTGGNEQFF
V: TRBV9; D: TRBD1; CDR3: CASSVGGTGVSPLHF
V: TRBV29-1; D: NA; CDR3: CSVEGHKQETQYF
V: TRBV4-1; D: TRBD1; CDR3: CASSQVLRQGGTDTQYF
V: TRBV2; D: NA; CDR3: CASSPQGNPNTGELFF
V: TRBV5-6; D: TRBD1; CDR3: CASSSGQGHTEAFF
V: TRBV28; D: NA; CDR3: CAGGGTEAFF
V: TRBV5-1; D: NA; CDR3: CASSPLDRRTGELFF
V: TRBV5-1; D: TRBD2; CDR3: CASSLRASPSGSSYEQYF
V: TRBV27; D: NA; CDR3: CASSSTPQSTRGYTF
V: TRBV2; D: TRBD1; CDR3: CASSEVRQGRDTQYF
V: TRBV4-3; D: TRBD2; CDR3: CASSQDLGAGDLRGKNIQYF
V: TRBV5-6; D: NA; CDR3: CASSLGDYEQYF
V: TRBV6-1; D: TRBD1; CDR3: CASSLPLRDRGSDF
V: TRBV6-5; D: NA; CDR3: CASSSIPPNEQFF
V: TRBV2; D: NA; CDR3: CASSEAARRGGGLFF
V: TRBV5-1; D: TRBD1; CDR3: CASSLGQGAREQYF